Each of the 30 T cell receptor beta chains below was sequenced from the same sample in a study of T cell repertoires in cytomegalovirus infection. TCRdb recomputed calls from the reads with MiXCR, one row per CDR3 protein. There are around 570,000 distinct CDR3 sequences in the sample; 40% occur only once, and around 46% lies in the top ten. These receptors' targets are unknown. The sequencing used cultured PBMCs, collected from culture after CMV antigen stimulation. The receptors were sampled from a human donor in good health (CMV status not recorded). Some clones in this sample may be carry-over from other donors' samples.

The rearrangement links TRBV7-9 to TRBJ2-5; D ambiguous. V was pared by 2 bases and J by 5 bases, with 9 bases between. There are 13 residues in the CDR3. The germline V gene has CDR1 SEHNR and CDR2 FQNEAQ (reference sequence). CDR3 DNA sequence: TGTGCCAGCAGCTTAACCGCCCGGGAGACCCAGTACTTC. It is translated as CASSLTARETQYF. The full variable domain, with the rest looked up from reference TRBV7-9 and TRBJ2-5, is DTGVSQNPRHKITKRGQNVTFRCDPISEHNRLYWYRQTLGQGPEFLTYFQNEAQLEKSRLLSDRFSAERPKGSFSTLEIQRTEQGDSAMYLCASSLTARETQYFGPGTRLLVL.

Here the CDR3 reads CASSSSPSEQYF. DNA for the CDR3: TGTGCCAGCAGTTCGTCTCCTTCCGAGCAGTACTTC. The chain employs TRBV12-3 or TRBV12-4 and TRBJ2-7; D is uncertain. Deletions cut 4 bases from V and 6 bases from J, with 10 bases between. The CDR3 is 12 residues long.

The chain has TRBV5-5 and TRBJ2-6; TRBD1 agrees at 7 bases. CDR3 size: 16 residues. The V gene end was trimmed by 4 bases and the J gene end by 1 base; junction bases not matched to a gene: 5. Germline loops: CDR1 SGHKS, CDR2 YYEKEE (reference sequence). Here the CDR3 reads CASSPETGSGANVLTF. CDR3 sequence (DNA): TGTGCCAGCAGCCCAGAGACAGGGTCTGGGGCCAACGTCCTGACTTTC.

This clonotype was counted between two and nine times. The rearrangement uses TRBV7-9 and TRBJ1-5, with TRBD1 as a possible D gene (5 bases). Per germline, CDR1 SEHNR and CDR2 FQNEAQ (reference sequence). This CDR3 has 14 amino acids. V lost 5 bases to trimming and J lost 1 base, with 9 bases between them. CDR3 sequence (DNA): TGTGCCAGCAGCGGGGGGGGAAGCAATCAGCCCCAGCATTTT. It yields the protein CASSGGGSNQPQHF.

Comments on this clonotype: At one boundary the junction diverges from the germline segment, which might be a read error. Here the CDR3 reads CASSAFDRSYNEQFF. The CDR3 coding sequence is TGCGCCAGCAGCGCCTTTGACAGGTCCTACAATGAGCAGTTCTTC. The gene calls are TRBV5-8 and TRBJ2-1; D perhaps matches TRBD1 (6 bases). The V gene's germline CDR1 is SGHTS and CDR2 YDEGEE. The CDR3 is 15 amino acids.

The sample holds one count of this clonotype. This chain uses TRBV12-3 or TRBV12-4 with TRBJ2-1; 9 nucleotides match TRBD2. The V gene end was trimmed by 0 bases and the J gene end by 9 bases; junction bases not matched to a gene: 3. The CDR3 is 14 amino acids. As DNA, the CDR3 is TGTGCCAGCAGTTTAGCTAGCGGGAGTGTTGAGCAGTTCTTC. Its protein product is CASSLASGSVEQFF.

This clonotype has ten or more counts. V and J are TRBV7-8 and TRBJ2-1; 7 nucleotides agree with TRBD2. Germline assignment: CDR1 SGHVS and CDR2 FQNEAQ. CDR3 length: 12 residues. J was trimmed by 15 bases and V by 1 base; bases with no gene match: 6. This chain's CDR3 is CASSLEGLGVFF. The CDR3 DNA is TGTGCCAGCAGCTTAGAAGGACTAGGGGTGTTCTTC.

This chain joins TRBV7-8 and TRBJ2-3, with D perhaps TRBD2 (6 bases). The V end was cut by 2 bases, the J end by 9 bases, with 9 bases between. The CDR3 loop spans 12 amino acids. Germline CDR1 is SGHVS and CDR2 is FQNEAQ. CDR3 nucleotide sequence: TGTGCCAGCAGCTTACGACTAGTGACGCAGTATTTT. It specifies CASSLRLVTQYF.

V and J are TRBV28 and TRBJ2-1; no definite D call. Trimming took off 3 bases at V and 7 bases at J, with 10 bases between the two ends. The CDR3 contains 13 residues. Germline V gives CDR1 MDHEN, CDR2 SYDVKM. CDR3 DNA: TGTGCCAGCAGTTTTAAGGGCAGAAATGAGCAGTTCTTC. This translates into CASSFKGRNEQFF.

The chain uses TRBV12-3 or TRBV12-4 and TRBJ2-1; TRBD2 is a possible D gene (5 bases). The germline V and J ends were trimmed by 2 bases and 9 bases, with 17 bases remaining between them. The CDR3 is 15 residues long. CDR3 region: CASSLRRVMLAEQFF. In DNA, the CDR3 is TGTGCCAGCAGTTTAAGGCGGGTCATGCTAGCTGAGCAGTTCTTC.

This clonotype has more than one count but fewer than ten. V and J are TRBV12-3 or TRBV12-4 and TRBJ1-6; D is possibly TRBD1 (5 bases). V was trimmed by 6 bases and J by 7 bases, leaving 13 bases between them. CDR3 length equals 14 residues. The CDR3, as DNA: TGTGCCAGCAGCTCCGGGACGGTGAATTCACCCCTCCACTTT. It codes for CASSSGTVNSPLHF.

This clonotype was observed many times. The chain is built from TRBV7-2 and TRBJ2-4; D tentatively reads TRBD1 or TRBD2 (5 bases each). Germline V gives CDR1 SGHTA, CDR2 FQGNSA. This CDR3 is built from 17 residues. Trimming left V 5 bases short and J 1 base short, with 18 bases between. CDR3 sequence reads: CASSPRGGASAKNIQYF. DNA of the CDR3: TGTGCCAGCAGCCCTAGGGGTGGGGCTAGCGCCAAAAACATTCAGTACTTC.

The CDR3 region is CASSDSREQFF. The CDR3 region has the DNA TGTGCCAGCAGCGACTCCAGGGAGCAGTTCTTC. The rearrangement links TRBV5-8 to TRBJ2-1; D gene unclear. Trimming shortened V by 4 bases and J by 10 bases, and 9 bases separated the two germline ends. This CDR3 region has 11 residues. Germline V gives CDR1 SGHTS, CDR2 YDEGEE.

This rearrangement joins TRBV11-2 to TRBJ1-1; D not certain. CDR1 is SGHAT and CDR2 is FQNNGV in the germline V gene. CDR3 length: 15 residues. Trimming pared 4 bases from V and 3 bases from J, leaving 15 bases between. The CDR3 spells CASSSSVTLDTEAFF. As DNA, the CDR3 is TGTGCCAGCAGCTCCTCCGTTACACTGGACACTGAAGCTTTCTTT. The full variable domain, its missing parts supplied by reference TRBV11-2 and TRBJ1-1, is EAGVAQSPRYKIIEKRQSVAFWCNPISGHATLYWYQQILGQGPKLLIQFQNNGVVDDSQLPKDRFSAERLKGVDSTLKIQPAKLEDSAVYLCASSSSVTLDTEAFFGQGTRLTVV.

The genes are TRBV19 and TRBJ1-5, with a weak D call TRBD1 (6 bases). The CDR3 runs to 15 residues. Trimming took 5 bases from V and 7 from J, leaving 18 bases between them. CDR1 is LNHDA and CDR2 is SQIVND in the germline V gene (reference sequence). The CDR3 DNA is TGTGCCAGTAGTGCCCTACAGGGTACCAGCCAGCCCCAGCATTTT. Protein product: CASSALQGTSQPQHF. Full variable domain (outside the CDR3, taken from reference TRBV19 and TRBJ1-5): DGGITQSPKYLFRKEGQNVTLSCEQNLNHDAMYWYRQDPGQGLRLIYYSQIVNDFQKGDIAEGYSVSREKKESFPLTVTSAQKNPTAFYLCASSALQGTSQPQHFGDGTRLSIL.

This clonotype was counted a few times. The chain uses TRBV7-8 and TRBJ2-3; 7 bases match TRBD2. This CDR3 is 12 amino acids long. Germline V gene lookup returns CDR1 SGHVS and CDR2 FQNEAQ. The V segment lost 5 bases and the J segment 8 bases; nucleotides outside the gene matches: 4. This CDR3 reads CASSHIAGTQYF. The DNA of the CDR3 is TGTGCCAGCAGCCACATAGCGGGTACGCAGTATTTT. Based on the CDR3 plus reference TRBV7-8 and TRBJ2-3, the full variable domain is GAGVSQSPRYKVAKRGQDVALRCDPISGHVSLFWYQQALGQGPEFLTYFQNEAQLDKSGLPSDRFFAERPEGSVSTLKIQRTQQEDSAVYLCASSHIAGTQYFGPGTRLTVL.

The chain recombines TRBV5-4 with TRBJ1-4, with D tentatively TRBD1 (6 bases). V lost 7 bases and J lost 3, with 16 bases in between. The CDR3 runs to 15 residues. CDR1 is SGHNT, CDR2 YYREEE, per germline (reference sequence). CDR3 sequence (DNA): TGTGCCAGCTCAAACGGGGGGGCTTCTAATGAAAAACTGTTTTTT. This sequence encodes CASSNGGASNEKLFF.

The chain links TRBV7-8 to TRBJ2-5, with D uncertain. Germline CDR1 reads SGHVS; CDR2 reads FQNEAQ. The CDR3 loop spans 13 amino acids. The germline V and J ends were trimmed by 5 bases and 7 bases, with 14 bases remaining between them. CDR3 sequence: CASSPVNVGTQYF. CDR3 coding DNA: TGTGCCAGCAGCCCCGTAAACGTGGGGACCCAGTACTTC.

The V call is TRBV2, the J call TRBJ2-5, with D possibly matching TRBD2 (6 bases). Between the trimmed V and J ends, which lost 6 bases and 5 bases, there was a span of 13 bases. The germline V gene encodes CDR1 SNHLY and CDR2 FYNNEI. The CDR3 covers 13 residues. CDR3: CASSNSGEETQYF. The CDR3 DNA follows: TGTGCCAGCAGCAATAGCGGCGAGGAGACCCAGTACTTC.

The chain links TRBV19 to TRBJ2-3, with 7 bases lining up with TRBD2. This CDR3 has 13 residues. Germline V lookup: CDR1 LNHDA, CDR2 SQIVND (reference sequence). V lost 3 bases, J lost 3 bases, and 0 bases stayed unmatched. CDR3 sequence (DNA): TGTGCCAGTAGTATGGGACTAACAGATACGCAGTATTTT. It is translated as CASSMGLTDTQYF.

V gene TRBV7-9 combines with J gene TRBJ2-7, with D perhaps TRBD1 (6 bases). CDR3 size: 15 residues. Germline loops: CDR1 SEHNR, CDR2 FQNEAQ (reference sequence). Trimming took 6 bases from V and 0 from J, leaving 15 bases between them. Written as DNA, the CDR3 is TGTGCCAGCAGTTTATCCCCCAGGGGCTCCTACGAGCAGTACTTC. This codes for CASSLSPRGSYEQYF. The full variable domain, with the rest looked up from reference TRBV7-9 and TRBJ2-7, is DTGVSQNPRHKITKRGQNVTFRCDPISEHNRLYWYRQTLGQGPEFLTYFQNEAQLEKSRLLSDRFSAERPKGSFSTLEIQRTEQGDSAMYLCASSLSPRGSYEQYFGPGTRLTVT.

The rearrangement joins TRBV5-4 to TRBJ2-2, with 9 positions matching TRBD2. V lost 0 bases to trimming and J lost 5 bases; unmatched junction nucleotides: 5. Germline loops: CDR1 SGHNT, CDR2 YYREEE (reference sequence). The CDR3 loop spans 16 amino acids. The CDR3 DNA is TGTGCCAGCAGCTTGGCCCGGCTAGCGGGGACCGGGGAGCTGTTTTTT. Translation: CASSLARLAGTGELFF.

J is TRBJ1-4 and V is TRBV7-8; TRBD1 agrees at 7 bases. The CDR3 has 17 amino acids. From germline, CDR1 is SGHVS and CDR2 FQNEAQ. Losses at the gene ends were 6 bases for V and 2 bases for J; bases not matched to a gene: 12. The DNA for the CDR3 is TGTGCCAGCAGACCCGGGACAGCGACCGGGACTAATGAAAAACTGTTTTTT. It encodes CASRPGTATGTNEKLFF. The full variable domain, rest sourced from reference TRBV7-8 and TRBJ1-4, is GAGVSQSPRYKVAKRGQDVALRCDPISGHVSLFWYQQALGQGPEFLTYFQNEAQLDKSGLPSDRFFAERPEGSVSTLKIQRTQQEDSAVYLCASRPGTATGTNEKLFFGSGTQLSVL.

The rearrangement joins TRBV7-8 to TRBJ2-1, with a tentative D call TRBD2 (5 bases). Germline V lookup: CDR1 SGHVS, CDR2 FQNEAQ. This CDR3 comprises 15 residues. The ends were cut back, 8 bases at V and 8 bases at J, with 22 bases in the middle. DNA of the CDR3: TGTGCCAGCCATGCGACCTCTGCCGCCGGGGATGAGCAGTTCTTC. Translating it yields CASHATSAAGDEQFF.

V usage is TRBV6-2 or TRBV6-3 and J usage is TRBJ1-5, with 7 bases identical to TRBD1. In germline, CDR1 is MNHEY, CDR2 SVGEGT. With 5 bases clipped from V and 5 bases from J, the junction kept 6 bases outside the gene matches. There are 14 residues in the CDR3. The CDR3 region has the DNA TGTGCCAGCAGTCCAGACAGGGCCTATCAGCCCCAGCATTTT. It translates to CASSPDRAYQPQHF.

This clonotype was observed many times. The chain employs TRBV7-9 and TRBJ2-2; no clear D gene. The CDR3 has 14 residues. Trimming stripped 2 bases from V and 0 bases from J, with 4 bases between. The germline V gene encodes CDR1 SEHNR and CDR2 FQNEAQ (reference sequence). The CDR3 spells CASSLTANTGELFF. CDR3 nucleotides: TGTGCCAGCAGCTTAACAGCGAACACCGGGGAGCTGTTTTTT.

This clonotype was recorded many times. This rearrangement joins TRBV19 to TRBJ1-1; D is undetermined. The CDR3 is 13 residues long. V was pared by 4 bases and J by 0 bases, with 6 bases between. Germline V gene lookup returns CDR1 LNHDA and CDR2 SQIVND (reference sequence). Here the CDR3 reads CASSRRLNTEAFF. CDR3 sequence (DNA): TGTGCCAGTAGTAGACGGCTGAACACTGAAGCTTTCTTT. Full variable domain (outside the CDR3, taken from reference TRBV19 and TRBJ1-1): DGGITQSPKYLFRKEGQNVTLSCEQNLNHDAMYWYRQDPGQGLRLIYYSQIVNDFQKGDIAEGYSVSREKKESFPLTVTSAQKNPTAFYLCASSRRLNTEAFFGQGTRLTVV.

V usage is TRBV20-1 and J usage is TRBJ2-3; D may correspond to TRBD1 or TRBD2 (5 bases each). The germline V gene has CDR1 DFQATT and CDR2 SNEGSKA (reference sequence). Trimming stripped 6 bases from V and 2 bases from J, with 12 bases between. The CDR3 has 13 amino acids. The CDR3 sequence is CSAVDGTTDTQYF. DNA for the CDR3: TGCAGTGCCGTTGACGGGACCACAGATACGCAGTATTTT.

This clonotype was counted only a few times. The V call is TRBV11-1, the J call TRBJ2-7, with D tentatively TRBD2 (6 bases). Trimming pared 5 bases from V and 3 bases from J, leaving 17 bases between. Germline-derived CDR1 and CDR2 are SGHAT and FQDESV (reference sequence). CDR3 size: 15 residues. The CDR3 DNA is TGTGCCAGCAGCCTCTCTCGACTAGTGGTCTACGAGCAGTACTTC. It translates to CASSLSRLVVYEQYF.

The J gene is TRBJ2-1, the V gene TRBV19; TRBD2 agrees at 7 bases. The CDR3 has 14 residues. Germline V gene data show CDR1 as LNHDA and CDR2 as SQIVND (reference sequence). The trim removed 7 bases at V and 4 bases at J, leaving 7 bases unmatched. The CDR3, as DNA: TGTGCCAGTAATTTAGCGGGCGAGTACAATGAGCAGTTCTTC. This translates into CASNLAGEYNEQFF.